One and the same sample provided the 14 T cell receptor beta chains below, sequenced in a study of blood T cell repertoires in COVID-19. The repertoire was sequenced with immunoSEQ multiplex PCR; TCRdb's copy has only in-frame clones and lacks some. The table records about 200,000 clones, approximately 83% of them present only once. Material: PBMCs or T cells enriched from blood (not recorded which). The receptors were sampled from a woman in her thirties or forties with acute COVID-19.

The rearrangement uses TRBV7-9 and TRBJ2-5, with TRBD1 identical over 8 bases. Per the germline V gene, CDR1 is SEHNR and CDR2 is FQNEAQ (reference sequence). The V gene end was trimmed by 0 bases and the J gene end by 5 bases; junction bases not matched to a gene: 8. The CDR3 extends over 16 amino acids. CDR3 sequence (DNA): TGTGCCAGCAGCTTAGCAACAGGGGGGAGGCGGGAGACCCAGTACTTC. This gives the protein CASSLATGGRRETQYF. The variable domain in full, with the rest retrieved from reference TRBV7-9 and TRBJ2-5, is DTGVSQNPRHKITKRGQNVTFRCDPISEHNRLYWYRQTLGQGPEFLTYFQNEAQLEKSRLLSDRFSAERPKGSFSTLEIQRTEQGDSAMYLCASSLATGGRRETQYFGPGTRLLVL.

V usage is TRBV6-5 and J usage is TRBJ1-2, with a tentative D call TRBD1 (6 bases). Trimming removed 2 bases at V and 7 bases at J, with 8 bases between. Germline V gene sequence: CDR1 MNHEY, CDR2 SVGAGI. This CDR3 comprises 12 residues. CDR3 residues: CASSYTGSGYTF. DNA for the CDR3: TGTGCCAGCAGTTACACAGGGTCTGGCTACACCTTC.

The sample holds one count of this clone. V is TRBV4-1 and J is TRBJ2-3; unclear D gene. With 5 bases removed from V and 2 bases from J, the gap between germline ends came to 8 bases. Germline loops: CDR1 MGHRA, CDR2 YSYEKL. CDR3 length equals 13 residues. CDR3 in DNA: TGCGCCAGCAGCTCCCCCTTCACAGATACGCAGTATTTT. It is translated as CASSSPFTDTQYF.

The gene calls are TRBV27 and TRBJ1-5; D gene unclear. CDR1 MNHEY and CDR2 SMNVEV come from the germline V gene (reference sequence). CDR3 size: 12 residues. V shed 8 bases and J shed 3 bases, with 8 bases lying between them. CDR3 sequence: CASSQINQPQHF. The CDR3 DNA reads as TGTGCCAGCTCACAGATCAATCAGCCCCAGCATTTT.

J is TRBJ2-7 and V is TRBV4-2, with 11 bases fitting TRBD2. After removal of 0 bases from V and 4 bases from J, the junction contained 11 bases not matched to a gene. The CDR3 spans 18 residues. Germline V gene data show CDR1 as LGHNA and CDR2 as YNFKEQ. The CDR3 is CASSQDWGVAGGGYEQYF. CDR3 DNA sequence: TGTGCCAGCAGCCAAGATTGGGGAGTAGCGGGAGGGGGATACGAGCAGTACTTC.

The chain joins TRBV4-3 to TRBJ2-4; 7 nucleotides match TRBD1. Germline CDR1 is LGHNA and CDR2 is YSLEER. The CDR3 length is 16 residues. Trimming at V came to 0 bases and at J to 9 bases, leaving 11 bases not matched to a gene. CDR3 nucleotide sequence: TGCGCCAGCAGCCAAGAAACAGGGGCAGAGGATAGCATTCAGTACTTC. Translating it yields CASSQETGAEDSIQYF.

The chain joins TRBV6-5 to TRBJ2-7; weak D call: TRBD2 (5 bases). The V gene lost 4 bases and the J gene lost 7 bases, with 14 bases spanning the gap. The CDR3 has 13 amino acids. From germline, CDR1 is MNHEY and CDR2 SVGAGI. CDR3 region: CASSFLARREQYF. The CDR3 bases are TGTGCCAGCAGTTTTTTGGCACGGAGGGAGCAGTACTTC.

This chain links TRBV18 with TRBJ1-2, with D maybe TRBD1 (5 bases). Trimming shortened V by 6 bases and J by 2 bases, and 13 bases separated the two germline ends. This CDR3 spans 14 amino acids. In germline, CDR1 is KGHSH, CDR2 LQKENI. CDR3 sequence reads: CASSLDRANYGYTF. CDR3 coding DNA: TGTGCCAGCTCTCTCGACAGAGCAAACTATGGCTACACCTTC. The full variable domain, with the rest looked up from reference TRBV18 and TRBJ1-2, is NAGVMQNPRHLVRRRGQEARLRCSPMKGHSHVYWYRQLPEEGLKFMVYLQKENIIDESGMPKERFSAEFPKEGPSILRIQQVVRGDSAAYFCASSLDRANYGYTFGSGTRLTVV.

The J gene is TRBJ2-1, the V gene TRBV19; possibly TRBD2 for D (5 bases). CDR1 is LNHDA and CDR2 is SQIVND in the germline V gene (reference sequence). V gave up 10 bases and J gave up 8 bases, with 15 bases separating them. This CDR3 spans 12 amino acids. Here the CDR3 DNA reads TGTGCCACCAGCCTATCGAGGGATGAGCAGTTCTTC. It codes for CATSLSRDEQFF.

The V gene is TRBV7-2, the J gene TRBJ2-1, with 11 positions matching TRBD2. CDR1 and CDR2 (germline): SGHTA, FQGNSA. Trimming took 5 bases from V and 6 from J; bases not matched to a gene: 3. The CDR3 is made up of 14 amino acids. In DNA form, the CDR3 reads TGTGCCAGCAGCCCCGGGACTAGCGGCAATGAGCAGTTCTTC. Its translation is CASSPGTSGNEQFF.

This chain joins TRBV2 and TRBJ2-1, with 8 bases lining up with TRBD2. The length of the CDR3 is 15 residues. V dropped 7 bases and J dropped 7; count of bases not matched to a gene: 12. CDR1 and CDR2 from the germline V gene are SNHLY and FYNNEI. CDR3 DNA sequence: TGTGCCAGCACCCGGGAGGGGGGAATAGGGAATGAGCAGTTCTTC. Amino acids: CASTREGGIGNEQFF.

Here the CDR3 reads CASSLTPGQDKNIQYF. The CDR3 DNA reads as TGTGCCAGCTCACTAACTCCGGGACAGGACAAAAACATTCAGTACTTC. The V and J genes are TRBV18 and TRBJ2-4; TRBD1 matches 8 bases. V lost 4 bases, J lost 3 bases, and 8 bases stayed unmatched. The germline V gene encodes CDR1 KGHSH and CDR2 LQKENI. This CDR3 comprises 16 residues. Full variable domain (remainder filled in from reference TRBV18 and TRBJ2-4): NAGVMQNPRHLVRRRGQEARLRCSPMKGHSHVYWYRQLPEEGLKFMVYLQKENIIDESGMPKERFSAEFPKEGPSILRIQQVVRGDSAAYFCASSLTPGQDKNIQYFGAGTRLSVL.

This clone came up once. This rearrangement joins TRBV30 to TRBJ2-1; maybe TRBD2 (11 bases). The CDR3 is made up of 19 amino acids. Trimming took 3 bases from V and 5 from J, leaving 29 bases between them. The germline CDR1 and CDR2 sequences are GTSNPN and SVGIG (reference sequence). CDR3 nucleotides: TGTGCCTGGAGAAGAAGGGACAGGGGACTAGCGGAGACGAACAATGAGCAGTTCTTC. Protein: CAWRRRDRGLAETNNEQFF.

The CDR3 reads CASSPPLNGPYEQYF. The CDR3 DNA reads TGTGCCAGCAGCCCCCCCCTAAATGGGCCTTACGAGCAGTACTTC. This sequence joins TRBV28 and TRBJ2-7; D remains unclear. Trimming took 6 bases from V and 4 from J, leaving 19 bases between them. This CDR3 has 15 amino acids. CDR1 and CDR2 (germline): MDHEN, SYDVKM.